This T cell receptor beta chain was identified during a study of OX40 agonist ivuxolimab in advanced cancers. There are 16 residues in the CDR3. Trimming removed 0 bases at V and 10 bases at J, with 19 bases between. The germline CDR1 and CDR2 sequences are ENHRY and SYGVKD. Here immunoSEQ multiplex PCR was the method, and the copy in TCRdb shows in-frame clones only, minus some. Seen here are about 100,000 clones, roughly 80% observed once, and the top ten hold roughly 5.4%. Material: CD4+ or CD8+ T cells sorted from blood, obtained in a trial of the OX40 agonist ivuxolimab. This rearrangement joins TRBV10-3 to TRBJ2-1; D may be TRBD2 (6 bases). This TCR was recovered from an adult with an advanced solid tumor such as melanoma, head and neck, liver or kidney cancer. The CDR3, as DNA: TGTGCCATCAGTGAGTCGACTTATGGCGGGGAGTTGGAGCAGTTCTTC. Its protein product is CAISESTYGGELEQFF.